This T cell receptor (beta chain) was recorded in a study of neurological immune-mediated disorders. TCRdb called the 5' RACE reads again in MiXCR, with one record for every CDR3 protein. In the table there are nearly 60,000 distinct CDR3 sequences, 3% to 4% of which are singletons. Study results and limitations: Phylogenetically, 18 of 34 multiple sclerosis patients' repertoires fell into one related-CDR3 cluster, a possible signature.

This clonotype was observed at least ten times. Its matching antigen is unknown. CDR3 size: 14 residues. V lost 0 bases to trimming and J lost 4 bases, with 12 bases between them. CDR1 is DFQATT and CDR2 is SNEGSKA in the germline V gene (reference sequence). Sequenced: PBMCs. The chain combines TRBV20-1 with TRBJ2-5, with D unclear. The receptor comes from a woman in her fifties or sixties with multiple sclerosis. CDR3 in amino acids: CSAREGNRVETQYF. As DNA, the CDR3 is TGCAGTGCTAGAGAAGGAAACCGGGTAGAGACCCAGTACTTC.